This TCR beta chain is from a study of post-analysis software for immune sequencing data. Study-wide background: The disease courses covered relapsing-remitting, secondary progressive and progressive-relapsing multiple sclerosis. Overall study results and limits: Patients had higher frequencies than controls of four to six TRBV segments, including TRBV5-6, TRBV5-1 and TRBV20-1. Comparison with controls showed significantly lower normalized Chao1 diversity in multiple sclerosis patients.

A note on this clonotype: The target antigen is unknown.

The authors incorporated unique molecular identifiers into the TCR beta cDNA libraries. T cells, about 0.85 to 11 million of them, yielded approximately 500,000 cDNA molecules. Each CDR3 protein is one row after TCRdb ran MiXCR on the PCR reads. In the table there are a few hundred thousand distinct CDR3 sequences, roughly 30% of which are singletons. The germline V and J ends were trimmed by 6 bases and 2 bases, with 11 bases remaining between them. There are 13 residues in the CDR3. Germline V CDR1 and CDR2: DFQATT, SNEGSKA (reference sequence). The TCR comes from a girl aged 10 to 17 with multiple sclerosis. J is TRBJ1-5 and V is TRBV20-1; D is unresolved. Material: blood. Written as DNA, the CDR3 is TGCAGTGCGCCTGGACGGGGCAATCAGCCCCAGCATTTT. It codes for CSAPGRGNQPQHF.